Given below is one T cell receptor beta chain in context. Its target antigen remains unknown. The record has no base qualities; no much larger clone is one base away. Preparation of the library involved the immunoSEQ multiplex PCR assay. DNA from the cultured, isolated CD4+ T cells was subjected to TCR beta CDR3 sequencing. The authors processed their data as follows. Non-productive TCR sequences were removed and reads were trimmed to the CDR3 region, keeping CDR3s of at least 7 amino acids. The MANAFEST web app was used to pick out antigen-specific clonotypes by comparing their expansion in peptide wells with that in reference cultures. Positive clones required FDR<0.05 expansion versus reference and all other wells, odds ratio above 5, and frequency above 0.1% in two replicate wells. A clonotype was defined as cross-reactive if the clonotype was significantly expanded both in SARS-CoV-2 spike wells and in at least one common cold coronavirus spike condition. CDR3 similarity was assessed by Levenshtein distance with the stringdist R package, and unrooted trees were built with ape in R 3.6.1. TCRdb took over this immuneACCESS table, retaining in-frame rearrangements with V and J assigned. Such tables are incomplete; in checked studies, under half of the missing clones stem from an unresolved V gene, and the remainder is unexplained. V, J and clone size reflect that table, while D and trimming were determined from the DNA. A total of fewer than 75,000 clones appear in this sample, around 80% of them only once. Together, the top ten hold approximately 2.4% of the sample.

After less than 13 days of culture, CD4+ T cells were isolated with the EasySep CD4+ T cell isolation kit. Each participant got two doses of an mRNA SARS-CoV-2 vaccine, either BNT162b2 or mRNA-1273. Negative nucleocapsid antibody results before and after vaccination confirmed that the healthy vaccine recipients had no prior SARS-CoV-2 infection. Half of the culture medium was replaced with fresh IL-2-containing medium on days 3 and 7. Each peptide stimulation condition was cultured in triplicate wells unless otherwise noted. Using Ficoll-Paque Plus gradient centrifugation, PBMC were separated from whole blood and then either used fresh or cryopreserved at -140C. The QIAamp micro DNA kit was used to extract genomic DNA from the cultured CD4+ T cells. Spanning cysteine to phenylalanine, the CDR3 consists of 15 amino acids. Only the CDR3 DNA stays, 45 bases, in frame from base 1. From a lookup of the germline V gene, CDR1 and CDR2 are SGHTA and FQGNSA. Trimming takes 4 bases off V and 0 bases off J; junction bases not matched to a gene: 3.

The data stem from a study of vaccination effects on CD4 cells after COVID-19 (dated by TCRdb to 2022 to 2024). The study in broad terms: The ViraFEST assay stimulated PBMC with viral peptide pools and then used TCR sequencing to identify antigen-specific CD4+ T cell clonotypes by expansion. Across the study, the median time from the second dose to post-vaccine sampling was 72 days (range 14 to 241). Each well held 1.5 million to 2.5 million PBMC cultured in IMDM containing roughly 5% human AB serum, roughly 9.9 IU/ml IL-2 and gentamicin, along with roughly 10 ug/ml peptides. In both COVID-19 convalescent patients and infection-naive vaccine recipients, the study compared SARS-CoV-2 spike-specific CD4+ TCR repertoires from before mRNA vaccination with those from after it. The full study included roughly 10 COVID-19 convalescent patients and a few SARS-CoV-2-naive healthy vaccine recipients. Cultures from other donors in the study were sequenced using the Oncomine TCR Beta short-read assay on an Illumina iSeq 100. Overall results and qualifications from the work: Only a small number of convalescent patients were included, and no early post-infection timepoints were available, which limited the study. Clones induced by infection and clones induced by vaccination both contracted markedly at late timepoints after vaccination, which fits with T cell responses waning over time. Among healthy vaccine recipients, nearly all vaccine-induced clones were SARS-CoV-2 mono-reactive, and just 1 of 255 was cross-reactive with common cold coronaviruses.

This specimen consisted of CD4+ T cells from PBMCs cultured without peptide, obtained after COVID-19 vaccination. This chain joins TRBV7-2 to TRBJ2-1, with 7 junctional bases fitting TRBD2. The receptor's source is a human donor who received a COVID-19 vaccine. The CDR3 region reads CASSSRTSSYNEQFF. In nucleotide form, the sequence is TGTGCCAGCAGCTCCAGGACTAGCTCCTACAATGAGCAGTTCTTC.